Shown below are 18 T cell receptor beta chains from a single sample sequenced in a study of blood T cell repertoires in COVID-19. Repertoires were generated with immunoSEQ multiplex PCR, while TCRdb's copy carries only in-frame clones and drops some. The table records approximately 210,000 clones, 89% of them present only once. Sequencing was done on a sample of PBMCs or T cells enriched from blood (not recorded which). These receptors were obtained from a young woman who had recovered from COVID-19.

The CDR3 sequence is CASTLSSGELFF. In DNA, the CDR3 is TGTGCCAGCACCCTGAGCTCCGGGGAGCTGTTTTTT. V is TRBV5-4 and J is TRBJ2-2; no clear D. The germline gives CDR1 SGHNT, CDR2 YYREEE (reference sequence). V was clipped by 6 bases and J by 6 bases, with 9 bases between them. This CDR3 spans 12 amino acids. Complete variable domain (other parts from reference TRBV5-4 and TRBJ2-2): ETGVTQSPTHLIKTRGQQVTLRCSSQSGHNTVSWYQQALGQGPQFIFQYYREEENGRGNFPPRFSGLQFPNYSSELNVNALELDDSALYLCASTLSSGELFFGEGSRLTVL.

This chain uses TRBV27 with TRBJ2-7; 7 nucleotides match TRBD1. Trimming took 4 bases from V and 5 from J; bases not matched to a gene: 8. Per the germline V gene, CDR1 is MNHEY and CDR2 is SMNVEV (reference sequence). The CDR3 loop spans 14 amino acids. The CDR3 coding sequence is TGTGCCAGCAGTTGGTCAGGGGGATGGGACGAGCAGTACTTC. Translating gives CASSWSGGWDEQYF.

This clone showed up many times. This chain joins TRBV5-4 and TRBJ1-6; D call uncertain. V lost 3 bases and J 0 bases, leaving 7 bases between the germline ends. The CDR3 consists of 15 residues. In germline, CDR1 is SGHNT, CDR2 YYREEE (reference sequence). The CDR3 sequence: CASSYRSSYNSPLHF. CDR3 bases: TGTGCCAGCAGCTATAGGAGCTCCTATAATTCACCCCTCCACTTT.

This clone was counted a few times. This chain uses TRBV14 with TRBJ2-1; a weak D match, TRBD2 (6 bases). The CDR3 totals 14 residues. CDR1 and CDR2 (germline): SGHDN, FVKESK. V gave up 2 bases and J gave up 6 bases, with 11 bases separating them. The CDR3 here is CASSQISGVNEQFF. CDR3 DNA sequence: TGTGCCAGCAGCCAAATCTCGGGGGTCAATGAGCAGTTCTTC.

The CDR3 reads CASSLSAGGLNEQFF. CDR3 coding DNA: TGTGCCAGCAGCTTATCAGCGGGGGGGCTCAATGAGCAGTTCTTC. This rearrangement joins TRBV11-2 to TRBJ2-1, with 10 bases that match TRBD2. Germline trimming cut 2 bases from V and 6 bases from J; bases unmatched to any gene: 4. Germline assignment: CDR1 SGHAT and CDR2 FQNNGV. There are 15 residues in the CDR3.

The chain employs TRBV10-1 and TRBJ1-1; D is perhaps TRBD1 (6 bases). The CDR3 has 13 amino acids. From germline, CDR1 is WNHNN and CDR2 SYGVQD (reference sequence). The V and J ends lost 4 bases and 5 bases respectively, with 11 bases between them. The CDR3 coding sequence is TGCGCCAGCAGTGGGCAGGGGTCAACTGAAGCTTTCTTT. Protein sequence: CASSGQGSTEAFF.

The chain employs TRBV30 and TRBJ1-1; the D is unclear. The CDR3 runs 11 residues. The germline V gene has CDR1 GTSNPN and CDR2 SVGIG (reference sequence). V was clipped by 1 base and J by 8 bases, with 8 bases between them. Here the CDR3 reads CAWSGAVEAFF. In DNA, the CDR3 is TGTGCCTGGAGTGGGGCAGTAGAAGCTTTCTTT. The full variable domain, with the rest looked up from reference TRBV30 and TRBJ1-1, is SQTIHQWPATLVQPVGSPLSLECTVEGTSNPNLYWYRQAAGRGLQLLFYSVGIGQISSEVPQNLSASRPQDRQFILSSKKLLLSDSGFYLCAWSGAVEAFFGQGTRLTVV.

The J gene is TRBJ2-3, the V gene TRBV5-1, with a weak D call TRBD1 (6 bases). The CDR3 sequence is 16 residues long. Germline-derived CDR1 and CDR2 are SGHRS and YFSETQ. V lost 0 bases to trimming and J lost 1 base, with 12 bases between them. The CDR3 sequence is CASSLAGAGGTDTQYF. For the CDR3, the DNA is TGCGCCAGCAGCTTGGCCGGGGCAGGGGGCACAGATACGCAGTATTTT.

The J gene is TRBJ1-2, the V gene TRBV30, with 10 bases lining up with TRBD1. With V trimmed by 2 bases and J by 4 bases, 7 bases remained unmatched. CDR1 GTSNPN and CDR2 SVGIG come from the germline V gene (reference sequence). This CDR3 has 15 amino acids. In DNA form, the CDR3 reads TGTGCCTGGAGTCCGGGGACAGGGGATCTCTATGGCTACACCTTC. Translating gives CAWSPGTGDLYGYTF.

The chain carries TRBV5-4 and TRBJ1-2; 9 bases fit TRBD1. The V segment lost 2 bases and the J segment 7 bases; nucleotides outside the gene matches: 9. This CDR3 is built from 15 residues. CDR1 and CDR2 from the germline V gene are SGHNT and YYREEE (reference sequence). The CDR3 here is CASSLIQGASSGYTF. The CDR3 region has the DNA TGTGCCAGCAGCTTAATACAGGGGGCTAGCTCTGGCTACACCTTC.

The chain is built from TRBV28 and TRBJ1-6; maybe TRBD1 (6 bases). The germline V and J ends were trimmed by 6 bases and 10 bases, with 19 bases remaining between them. Germline values: CDR1 MDHEN, CDR2 SYDVKM. The CDR3 covers 15 residues. CDR3 region: CASSRYRVRESPLHF. Here the CDR3 DNA reads TGTGCCAGCAGCCGATACAGGGTTAGGGAATCACCCCTCCACTTT. Looking up the rest from reference TRBV28 and TRBJ1-6 gives the full variable domain: DVKVTQSSRYLVKRTGEKVFLECVQDMDHENMFWYRQDPGLGLRLIYFSYDVKMKEKGDIPEGYSVSREKKERFSLILESASTNQTSMYLCASSRYRVRESPLHFGNGTRLTVT.

The chain carries TRBV28 and TRBJ2-7; D is perhaps TRBD2 (5 bases). The V gene lost 5 bases and the J gene lost 4 bases, with 21 bases spanning the gap. Germline loops: CDR1 MDHEN, CDR2 SYDVKM. CDR3 length equals 16 residues. The CDR3 sequence: CASSHRFGSGTYEQYF. The DNA of the CDR3 is TGTGCCAGCAGTCACCGGTTTGGGTCGGGAACATACGAGCAGTACTTC.

This rearrangement joins TRBV14 to TRBJ1-4; maybe TRBD1 (5 bases). Trimming removed 4 bases from V and 7 bases from J, with 10 bases in between. In germline, CDR1 is SGHDN, CDR2 FVKESK. The length of the CDR3 is 13 residues. CDR3 nucleotides: TGTGCCAGCAGCCCCCGGACATTTGAAAAACTGTTTTTT. It yields the protein CASSPRTFEKLFF.

This chain uses TRBV7-9 with TRBJ2-5; a weak D match, TRBD1 (6 bases). The CDR3 runs to 16 residues. V gave up 5 bases and J gave up 4 bases, with 20 bases separating them. The germline CDR1 and CDR2 sequences are SEHNR and FQNEAQ (reference sequence). CDR3 sequence (DNA): TGTGCCAGCAGCAATAAGGACAGCGCTGAAATAGAGACCCAGTACTTC. Protein sequence: CASSNKDSAEIETQYF.

On this clone: The same CDR3 also results from other DNA sequences found in this sample. The genes are TRBV2 and TRBJ2-3; D gene uncertain. The CDR3 sequence is 11 residues long. The V gene's germline CDR1 is SNHLY and CDR2 FYNNEI. Trimming removed 6 bases at V and 2 bases at J, with 3 bases between. The CDR3 reads CASSYTDTQYF. CDR3 DNA: TGTGCCAGCAGCTACACAGATACGCAGTATTTT.

The chain employs TRBV23-1 and TRBJ1-3; possible D gene TRBD1, 5 bases. TRBV23-1 is identified as an open reading frame with a role that is uncertain. The CDR3 loop spans 18 amino acids. The ends were cut back, 0 bases at V and 0 bases at J, with 15 bases in the middle. CDR3 nucleotides: TGCGCCAGCAGTCAATCAAGTGCAAGGGGCATCTCTGGAAACACCATATATTTT. As protein: CASSQSSARGISGNTIYF.

The rearrangement uses TRBV7-9 and TRBJ2-2; 14 bases fit TRBD2. The CDR3 contains 16 residues. Losses at the gene ends were 5 bases for V and 4 bases for J; bases not matched to a gene: 3. Germline V CDR1 and CDR2: SEHNR, FQNEAQ (reference sequence). The CDR3 sequence: CASSPGLAGGTGELFF. In nucleotides, the CDR3 is TGTGCCAGCAGCCCCGGACTAGCGGGGGGCACCGGGGAGCTGTTTTTT.

This clone came up a few times. V usage is TRBV28 and J usage is TRBJ1-5; possibly TRBD1 for D (6 bases). The germline CDR1 and CDR2 sequences are MDHEN and SYDVKM. Trimming pared 7 bases from V and 6 bases from J, leaving 16 bases between. There are 14 residues in the CDR3. The CDR3 DNA sequence: TGTGCCAGCAACGGTTGGGGACAAGGTCAGCCCCAGCATTTT. Translating gives CASNGWGQGQPQHF.